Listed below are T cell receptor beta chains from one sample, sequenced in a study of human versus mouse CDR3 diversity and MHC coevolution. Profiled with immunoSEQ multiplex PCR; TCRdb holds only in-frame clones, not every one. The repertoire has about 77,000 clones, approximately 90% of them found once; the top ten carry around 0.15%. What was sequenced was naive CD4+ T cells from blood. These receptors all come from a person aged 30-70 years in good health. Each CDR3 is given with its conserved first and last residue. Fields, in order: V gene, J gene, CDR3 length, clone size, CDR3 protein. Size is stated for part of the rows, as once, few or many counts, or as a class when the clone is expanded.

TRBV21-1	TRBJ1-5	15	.	CASSKAGGCNQPQHF
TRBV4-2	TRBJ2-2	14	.	CASSLDRLTGELFF
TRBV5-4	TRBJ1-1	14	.	CASSFKTGSPEAFF
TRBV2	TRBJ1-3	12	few	CASRDFRNTIYF
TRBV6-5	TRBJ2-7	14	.	CASSPDRGRYEQYF
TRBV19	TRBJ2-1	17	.	CASSIIGTRGLYNEQFF
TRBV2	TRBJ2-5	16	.	CASRRTGGWVAGEQYF
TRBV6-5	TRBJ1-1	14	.	CASSKAQGVTEAFF
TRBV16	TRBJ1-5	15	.	CASSQFQGGDQPQHF
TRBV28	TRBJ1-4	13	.	CASRGGREEKLFF
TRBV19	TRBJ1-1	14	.	CASTQLPGYTEAFF
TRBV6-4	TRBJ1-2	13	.	CASSQGQSYGYTF
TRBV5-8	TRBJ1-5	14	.	CASSPGQGSGPQHF
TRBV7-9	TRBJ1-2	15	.	CASSSNRGWVYGYTF
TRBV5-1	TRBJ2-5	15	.	CASSFGAGGKETQYF
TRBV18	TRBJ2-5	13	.	CASSPGTGETQYF
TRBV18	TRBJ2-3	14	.	CASSPGTGTDTQYF
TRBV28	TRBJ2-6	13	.	CASSSSGANVLTF
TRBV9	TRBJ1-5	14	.	CASSGKGSGQPQHF
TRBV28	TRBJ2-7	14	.	CASSFGTGAYEQYF
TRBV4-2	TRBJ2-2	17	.	CASSPRTSGGADGELFF
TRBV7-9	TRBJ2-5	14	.	CASSSTSGLETQYF
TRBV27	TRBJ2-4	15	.	CASSPRQAFRSVQYF
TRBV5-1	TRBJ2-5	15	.	CASSLWGRGEETQYF
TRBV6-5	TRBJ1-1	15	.	CASSPGQELNTEAFF
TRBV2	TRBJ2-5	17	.	CASSEAFGLAEEETQYF
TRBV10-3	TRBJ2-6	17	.	CAIAREGANSGANVLTF
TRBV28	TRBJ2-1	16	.	CASSSDRLAGVNKQFF
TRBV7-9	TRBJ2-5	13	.	CASSLASGETQYF
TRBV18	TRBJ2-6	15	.	CASSPSGSGANVLTF
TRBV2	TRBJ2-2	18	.	CASSEDVAGIANTGELFF
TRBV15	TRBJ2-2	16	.	CATSRGSGGASGELFF
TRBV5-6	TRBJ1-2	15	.	CASSFIQGGSYGYTF
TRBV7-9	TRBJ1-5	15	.	CASSFDRGVNQPQHF
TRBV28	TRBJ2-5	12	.	CASSLRGETQYF
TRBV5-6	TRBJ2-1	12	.	CASSLGGTSFLF
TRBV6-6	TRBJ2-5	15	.	CASRHSGETQETQYF